Below are 30 T cell receptor beta chains sequenced from a single sample in a study of T cells in Graves' hyperthyroidism and ophthalmopathy. It was RNA transcripts that yielded the amplified TCR beta CDR3 regions. A set of HTBI primers served as the primers for a first-round RT-PCR of the TCR CDR3. TCRdb re-called the multiplex PCR reads with MiXCR, one entry per CDR3 protein. The sample has about 420,000 distinct CDR3 sequences; around 16% are singletons. Specimen: blood. The receptor set was obtained from a woman under 30 with Graves' hyperthyroidism.

This clonotype was seen at least ten times. The chain employs TRBV20-1 and TRBJ1-2; D is unclear. V lost 7 bases and J lost 0, with 30 bases in between. From germline, CDR1 is DFQATT and CDR2 SNEGSKA (reference sequence). The CDR3 length is 19 residues. This chain's CDR3 is CSVPFGVAIFLCANYGYTF. The CDR3 region has the DNA TGCAGTGTCCCTTTTGGAGTGGCTATATTCTTATGTGCTAACTATGGCTACACCTTC.

This clonotype was counted ten times or more. The chain combines TRBV11-3 with TRBJ1-2; TRBD1 matches 8 bases. Trimming at V came to 1 base and at J to 6 bases, leaving 4 bases not matched to a gene. CDR1 SGHNT and CDR2 YENEEA come from the germline V gene. The CDR3 runs 14 residues. CDR3 in amino acids: CASSLVGQGHGYTF. The CDR3 DNA reads as TGTGCCAGCAGCTTAGTCGGACAGGGCCATGGCTACACCTTC.

J is TRBJ2-2 and V is TRBV5-1; 14 bases align to TRBD2. CDR1 and CDR2 from the germline V gene are SGHRS and YFSETQ. J lost 0 bases, V lost 5 bases, and 15 bases had no gene match. CDR3 length equals 21 residues. CDR3 sequence (DNA): TGCGCCAGCAGTTCATTGGGACTGGGACTAGCGGGAGTTCCGAACACCGGGGAGCTGTTTTTT. Its translation is CASSSLGLGLAGVPNTGELFF.

This clonotype was picked up many times. The chain links TRBV6-2 or TRBV6-3 to TRBJ1-5; perhaps TRBD1 as D (5 bases). Germline loops: CDR1 MNHEY, CDR2 SVGEGT. Between the trimmed V and J ends, which lost 4 bases and 3 bases, there was a span of 10 bases. CDR3 size: 14 residues. The CDR3 reads CASSWGGYNQPQHF. The CDR3 nucleotides read TGTGCCAGCAGTTGGGGGGGGTACAATCAGCCCCAGCATTTT.

The V and J genes are TRBV7-9 and TRBJ2-5; D possibly corresponds to TRBD2 (6 bases). V was shortened by 5 bases and J by 5 bases, with 18 bases between the two germline ends. This CDR3 contains 15 residues. Germline lookup yields CDR1 SEHNR and CDR2 FQNEAQ (reference sequence). CDR3 nucleotide sequence: TGTGCCAGCAGCGCCGGGACTTTCGTTGGGGAGACCCAGTACTTC. This encodes CASSAGTFVGETQYF.

This clonotype appeared many times. This chain uses TRBV11-2 with TRBJ2-3, with D tentatively TRBD2 (6 bases). The V and J ends lost 5 bases and 0 bases respectively, with 12 bases between them. The V gene's germline CDR1 is SGHAT and CDR2 FQNNGV. The CDR3 spans 15 residues. Written as DNA, the CDR3 is TGTGCCAGCAGCCCCCAGGCGGGAAGCACAGATACGCAGTATTTT. It is translated as CASSPQAGSTDTQYF.

Details on this clonotype: A much larger clone differs by one base, so this may be a read error. It is likely a read error, because the conserved phenylalanine at the end of the CDR3 is missing. J is TRBJ1-1 and V is TRBV6-9; D is uncertain. The CDR3 has 10 amino acids. The germline V and J ends were trimmed by 2 bases and 6 bases, with 1 base remaining between them. Per germline, CDR1 MNHGY and CDR2 SVAAGI. CDR3 region: CASSYPEAFL. The DNA for the CDR3 is TGTGCCAGCAGTTATCCTGAAGCTTTCCTT.

Only a few counts were recorded for this clonotype. The genes are TRBV2 and TRBJ2-5, with a tentative D call TRBD2 (6 bases). The CDR3 totals 15 residues. Between the trimmed V and J ends, which lost 6 bases and 4 bases, there was a span of 18 bases. The germline gives CDR1 SNHLY, CDR2 FYNNEI. CDR3: CASSPLGGAGETQYF. For the CDR3, the DNA is TGTGCCAGCAGCCCATTAGGAGGGGCAGGAGAGACCCAGTACTTC.

This clonotype was counted at least ten times. The chain employs TRBV12-5 and TRBJ2-1, with D possibly matching TRBD2 (7 bases). Looked up from germline, CDR1 is LGHNT and CDR2 is FRNRAP. The CDR3 is 14 residues long. V gave up 6 bases and J gave up 3 bases, with 12 bases separating them. CDR3 protein: CASGLGGDYNEQFF. CDR3 bases: TGTGCTAGTGGCCTAGGGGGGGACTACAATGAGCAGTTCTTC.

Many counts were recorded for this clonotype. The chain employs TRBV12-3 or TRBV12-4 and TRBJ2-7, with D perhaps TRBD1 or TRBD2 (5 bases each). The V end lost 6 bases, the J end lost 6 bases, and 15 bases lay between the germline ends. CDR3 length: 13 amino acids. The CDR3 is CASRFRAGSEQYF. Written as DNA, the CDR3 is TGTGCCAGCAGATTCAGGGCGGGTAGCGAGCAGTACTTC.

This clonotype was seen many times. This chain connects TRBV5-6 to TRBJ2-3; weak D call: TRBD2 (6 bases). CDR1 and CDR2 (germline): SGHDT, YYEEEE. CDR3 length: 15 residues. V gave up 4 bases and J gave up 0 bases, with 12 bases separating them. The CDR3 DNA reads TGTGCCAGCAGCGGCTCTAGCGTTAGCACAGATACGCAGTATTTT. Translated, it gives CASSGSSVSTDTQYF.

The chain joins TRBV7-3 to TRBJ2-1; D might be TRBD1 or TRBD2, each matching 6 bases. In germline, CDR1 is SGHTA, CDR2 FQGTGA. The V gene lost 5 bases and the J gene lost 4 bases, with 9 bases spanning the gap. This CDR3 is 13 amino acids long. Written as DNA, the CDR3 is TGTGCCAGCAGCACGGGGGCGTACAATGAGCAGTTCTTC. Amino acid sequence: CASSTGAYNEQFF.

This clonotype was picked up a small number of times. The V call is TRBV6-4, the J call TRBJ1-1; D not certain. This CDR3 is built from 13 residues. Germline CDR1 reads MRHNA; CDR2 reads SNTAGT. Trimming stripped 5 bases from V and 1 base from J, with 8 bases between. The CDR3 coding sequence is TGTGCCAGCAGTTATGCGTGGAACACTGAAGCTTTCTTT. Translating gives CASSYAWNTEAFF.

This clonotype was seen more than once but under ten times. The chain joins TRBV7-6 to TRBJ2-1, with D maybe TRBD1 (6 bases). In germline, CDR1 is SGHVS, CDR2 FNYEAQ. The CDR3 extends over 19 amino acids. V was clipped by 5 bases and J by 0 bases, with 23 bases between them. The DNA of the CDR3 is TGTGCCAGCAGCCTACCGAGACAGGTTAAGGACCGCTCCTACAATGAGCAGTTCTTC. Its protein product is CASSLPRQVKDRSYNEQFF.

J is TRBJ2-5 and V is TRBV29-1; 7 bases are shared with TRBD2. The CDR3 loop spans 13 amino acids. Looked up from germline, CDR1 is SQVTM and CDR2 is ANQGSEA. V was clipped by 3 bases and J by 5 bases; unmatched bases: 6. In DNA, the CDR3 is TGCAGCGTTGAGGGCGGGAGTGGTGAGACCCAGTACTTC. Residues: CSVEGGSGETQYF.

V and J are TRBV28 and TRBJ1-5; 7 bases align to TRBD1. This CDR3 spans 19 amino acids. CDR1 MDHEN and CDR2 SYDVKM come from the germline V gene. V was clipped by 9 bases and J by 4 bases; unmatched bases: 24. CDR3 region: CASSIGTGRQGKGNQPQHF. Here the CDR3 DNA reads TGTGCCAGTAGTATTGGTACGGGGAGACAGGGAAAAGGAAATCAGCCCCAGCATTTT.

This clonotype was seen at least ten times. This chain uses TRBV7-3 with TRBJ1-2; TRBD1 might be the D (5 bases). Germline CDR1 reads SGHTA; CDR2 reads FQGTGA. Trimming pared 1 base from V and 5 bases from J, leaving 14 bases between. The CDR3 extends over 15 amino acids. The CDR3 nucleotides are TGTGCCAGCAGCTTAAGCGGAGGGGAAGGGTATGGCTACACCTTC. This gives the protein CASSLSGGEGYGYTF.

There are many counts of this clonotype. The V call is TRBV12-3 or TRBV12-4, the J call TRBJ2-5; TRBD2 agrees at 7 bases. CDR3 length: 15 amino acids. The J segment lost 2 bases and the V segment lost 6 bases, leaving 9 bases of the junction unmatched. CDR3 sequence (DNA): TGTGCCAGCAGCTCCGGCCCAGCGGGGCAAGAGACCCAGTACTTC. This encodes CASSSGPAGQETQYF.

In this sample, this clonotype turned up many times. V gene TRBV6-1 combines with J gene TRBJ1-1; D gene ambiguous. The CDR3 has 14 amino acids. V gave up 6 bases and J gave up 4 bases, with 15 bases separating them. CDR1 is MNHNS and CDR2 is SASEGT in the germline V gene. This chain's CDR3 is CASRGNTVFTEAFF. CDR3 DNA: TGTGCCAGCAGGGGAAACACAGTGTTCACTGAAGCTTTCTTT.

The sample holds many counts of this clonotype. This sequence joins TRBV7-2 and TRBJ2-7; 14 bases are shared with TRBD2. This CDR3 comprises 15 residues. CDR1 is SGHTA, CDR2 FQGNSA, per germline. With 5 bases clipped from V and 2 bases from J, the junction kept 2 bases outside the gene matches. The CDR3 loop reads CASSRLAGGAYEQYF. The CDR3 DNA reads TGTGCCAGCAGCCGACTAGCGGGAGGGGCCTACGAGCAGTACTTC.

This clonotype has a handful of counts. This sequence joins TRBV19 and TRBJ2-7, with D perhaps TRBD1 (6 bases). V lost 3 bases and J lost 2, with 14 bases in between. This CDR3 is 15 amino acids long. CDR1 LNHDA and CDR2 SQIVND come from the germline V gene (reference sequence). CDR3 DNA sequence: TGTGCCAGTAGTATTATGAAAGGACAGACCTACGAGCAGTACTTC. Translating gives CASSIMKGQTYEQYF.

This clonotype occurred many times. The chain links TRBV28 to TRBJ1-5; tentative D call: TRBD1 (5 bases). The CDR3 contains 14 residues. Germline assignment: CDR1 MDHEN and CDR2 SYDVKM. V was trimmed by 3 bases and J by 2 bases, leaving 8 bases between them. The CDR3 DNA follows: TGTGCCAGCAGTTTGACCAGGGGCAATCAGCCCCAGCATTTT. This gives the protein CASSLTRGNQPQHF.

This clonotype was observed a few times. In nucleotides, the CDR3 is TGTGCCAGCAAAAGGCCCACCGGGGAGCTGTTTTTT. It encodes CASKRPTGELFF. This chain uses TRBV6-1 with TRBJ2-2; D remains unclear. V was cut by 7 bases and J by 4 bases, with 7 bases left in between. CDR1 and CDR2 (germline): MNHNS, SASEGT. CDR3 length: 12 residues.

This clonotype was observed many times. The chain combines TRBV6-1 with TRBJ2-5, with 8 nucleotides matching TRBD2. The CDR3 spans 15 residues. The V gene's germline CDR1 is MNHNS and CDR2 SASEGT. V shed 2 bases, J shed 2 bases, and the junction held 4 bases outside the gene matches. Here the CDR3 reads CASSESRGDQETQYF. CDR3 in DNA: TGTGCCAGCAGTGAATCGCGGGGGGATCAAGAGACCCAGTACTTC.

Ten or more counts support this clonotype. The rearrangement uses TRBV12-3 or TRBV12-4 and TRBJ2-2, with TRBD2 matching over 7 bases. The trim removed 3 bases at V and 2 bases at J, leaving 6 bases unmatched. This CDR3 region has 16 residues. In DNA form, the CDR3 reads TGTGCCAGCAGTTTGGTAGCGGGCCTTAACACCGGGGAGCTGTTTTTT. Encoded protein: CASSLVAGLNTGELFF.

A remark on this clonotype: A much larger clone differs by one base, so this may be a read error. The genes are TRBV6-1 and TRBJ1-5; the match to TRBD1 covers 11 bases. CDR1 is MNHNS and CDR2 is SASEGT in the germline V gene. The CDR3 is 15 amino acids. The CDR3, as DNA: TGTGTCAGCAGTCCGGACAGGGGGCCCAATCAGCCCCAGCATTTT. Amino acid sequence: CVSSPDRGPNQPQHF.

This clonotype was detected only a few times. The CDR3 nucleotides read TGTGCCAGCAGCCCTCGGACTAGCGGGAGGGACCATGAGCAGTTCTTC. It codes for CASSPRTSGRDHEQFF. The chain carries TRBV11-3 and TRBJ2-1; the match to TRBD2 covers 15 bases. This CDR3 is 16 amino acids long. From germline, CDR1 is SGHNT and CDR2 YENEEA. Trimming took 5 bases from V and 8 from J; bases not matched to a gene: 7.

This clonotype has a handful of counts. The chain has TRBV5-1 and TRBJ2-1; D not resolved. With 4 bases removed from V and 4 bases from J, the gap between germline ends came to 12 bases. The CDR3 is 14 amino acids. In germline, CDR1 is SGHRS, CDR2 YFSETQ. The CDR3 reads CASSPLWVYNEQFF. The DNA for the CDR3 is TGCGCCAGCAGCCCACTCTGGGTTTACAATGAGCAGTTCTTC. The full variable domain, rest sourced from reference TRBV5-1 and TRBJ2-1, is KAGVTQTPRYLIKTRGQQVTLSCSPISGHRSVSWYQQTPGQGLQFLFEYFSETQRNKGNFPGRFSGRQFSNSRSEMNVSTLELGDSALYLCASSPLWVYNEQFFGPGTRLTVL.

In its sample, this clonotype was seen many times. The chain carries TRBV2 and TRBJ2-5; D is perhaps TRBD2 (5 bases). There are 16 residues in the CDR3. Trimming stripped 6 bases from V and 5 bases from J, with 22 bases between. From germline, CDR1 is SNHLY and CDR2 FYNNEI. In DNA, the CDR3 is TGTGCCAGCAGGGGGTTTGGACTCTCGAGCTTGGAGACCCAGTACTTC. Translated, it gives CASRGFGLSSLETQYF.

With respect to this clonotype: Given a much more abundant clone one base away, this may be a read error. This rearrangement joins TRBV12-3 or TRBV12-4 to TRBJ2-7; 8 nucleotides line up with TRBD1. The CDR3 runs to 14 residues. Trimming took 1 base from V and 2 from J; bases not matched to a gene: 1. The CDR3 sequence is CASSLGDRTYEQYF. The CDR3 nucleotides are TGTGCCAGCAGTTTAGGGGACAGGACCTACGAGCAGTACTTC.